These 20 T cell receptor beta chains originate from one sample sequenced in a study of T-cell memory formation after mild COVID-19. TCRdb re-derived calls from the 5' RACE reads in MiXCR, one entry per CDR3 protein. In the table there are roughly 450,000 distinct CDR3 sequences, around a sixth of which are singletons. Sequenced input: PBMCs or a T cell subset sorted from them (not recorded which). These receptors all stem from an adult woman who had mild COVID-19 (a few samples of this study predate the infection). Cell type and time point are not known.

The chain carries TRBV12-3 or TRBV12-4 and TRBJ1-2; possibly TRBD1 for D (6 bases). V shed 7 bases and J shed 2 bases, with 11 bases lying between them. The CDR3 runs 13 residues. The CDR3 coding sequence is TGTGCCAGCACCTCCGGACAGAACTATGGCTACACCTTC. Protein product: CASTSGQNYGYTF.

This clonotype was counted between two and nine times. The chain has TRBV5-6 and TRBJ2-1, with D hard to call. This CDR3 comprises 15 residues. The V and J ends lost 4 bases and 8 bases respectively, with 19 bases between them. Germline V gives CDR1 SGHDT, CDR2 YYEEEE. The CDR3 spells CASSLPDLTRDEQFF. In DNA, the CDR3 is TGTGCCAGCAGCCTACCTGACCTCACACGCGATGAGCAGTTCTTC.

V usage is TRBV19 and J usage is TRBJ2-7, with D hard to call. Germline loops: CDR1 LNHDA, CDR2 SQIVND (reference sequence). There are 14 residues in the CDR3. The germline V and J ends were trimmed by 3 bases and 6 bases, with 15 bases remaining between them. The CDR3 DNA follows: TGTGCCAGTAGTATGACATTGTCGAGTCCCGAGCAGTACTTC. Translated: CASSMTLSSPEQYF.

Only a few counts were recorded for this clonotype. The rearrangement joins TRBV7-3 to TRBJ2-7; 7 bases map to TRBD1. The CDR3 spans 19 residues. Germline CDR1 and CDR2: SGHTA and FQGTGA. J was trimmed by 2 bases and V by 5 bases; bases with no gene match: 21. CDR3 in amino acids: CASSGKGGPPLSGAYEQYF. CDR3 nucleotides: TGTGCCAGCAGCGGTAAAGGGGGCCCCCCTTTATCTGGGGCCTACGAGCAGTACTTC. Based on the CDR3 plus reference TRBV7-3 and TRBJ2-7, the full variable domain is GAGVSQTPSNKVTEKGKYVELRCDPISGHTALYWYRQSLGQGPEFLIYFQGTGAADDSGLPNDRFFAVRPEGSVSTLKIQRTERGDSAVYLCASSGKGGPPLSGAYEQYFGPGTRLTVT.

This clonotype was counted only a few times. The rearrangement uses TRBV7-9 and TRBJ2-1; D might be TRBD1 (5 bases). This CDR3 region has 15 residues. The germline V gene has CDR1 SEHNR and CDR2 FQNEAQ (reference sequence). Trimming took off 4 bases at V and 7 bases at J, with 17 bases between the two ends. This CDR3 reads CASSYTEQGWNEQFF. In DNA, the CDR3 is TGTGCCAGCAGCTATACTGAGCAGGGTTGGAATGAGCAGTTCTTC.

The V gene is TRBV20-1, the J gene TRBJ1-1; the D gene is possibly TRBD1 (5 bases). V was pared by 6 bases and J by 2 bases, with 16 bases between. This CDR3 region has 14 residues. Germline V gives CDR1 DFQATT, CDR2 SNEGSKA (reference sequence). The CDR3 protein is CSATKRGPNTEAFF. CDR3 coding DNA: TGCAGTGCGACCAAGCGGGGACCAAACACTGAAGCTTTCTTT.

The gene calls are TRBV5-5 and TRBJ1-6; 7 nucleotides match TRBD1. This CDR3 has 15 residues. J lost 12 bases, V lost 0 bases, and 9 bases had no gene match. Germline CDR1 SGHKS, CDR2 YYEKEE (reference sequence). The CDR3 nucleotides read TGTGCCAGCAGCTTGGAGGGGACAGCAGGGAAACCCCTCCACTTT. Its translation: CASSLEGTAGKPLHF.

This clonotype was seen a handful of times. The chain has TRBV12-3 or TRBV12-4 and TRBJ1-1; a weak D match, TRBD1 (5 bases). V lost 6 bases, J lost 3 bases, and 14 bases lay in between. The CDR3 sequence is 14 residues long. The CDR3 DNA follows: TGTGCCAGCAGCCTCCGGGGGGGATACACTGAAGCTTTCTTT. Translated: CASSLRGGYTEAFF.

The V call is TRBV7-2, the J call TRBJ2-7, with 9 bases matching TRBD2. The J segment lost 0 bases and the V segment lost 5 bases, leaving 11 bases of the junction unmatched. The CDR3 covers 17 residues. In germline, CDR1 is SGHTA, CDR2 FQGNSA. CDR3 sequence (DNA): TGTGCCAGCAGCCCCTCAGTAGCGGGAGTCGGCTCCTACGAGCAGTACTTC. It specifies CASSPSVAGVGSYEQYF.

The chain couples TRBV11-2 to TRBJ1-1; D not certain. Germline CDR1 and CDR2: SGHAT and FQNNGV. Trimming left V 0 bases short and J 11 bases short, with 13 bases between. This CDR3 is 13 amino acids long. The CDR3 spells CASSLDPRSKAFF. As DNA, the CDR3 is TGTGCCAGCAGCTTAGATCCTAGGTCGAAGGCTTTCTTT.

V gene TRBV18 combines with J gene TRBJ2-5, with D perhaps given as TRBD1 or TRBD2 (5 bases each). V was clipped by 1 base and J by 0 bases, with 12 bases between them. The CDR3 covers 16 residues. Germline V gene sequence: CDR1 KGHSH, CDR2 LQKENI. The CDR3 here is CASSPRGTVNQETQYF. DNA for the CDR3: TGTGCCAGCTCACCACGTGGGACGGTGAACCAAGAGACCCAGTACTTC.

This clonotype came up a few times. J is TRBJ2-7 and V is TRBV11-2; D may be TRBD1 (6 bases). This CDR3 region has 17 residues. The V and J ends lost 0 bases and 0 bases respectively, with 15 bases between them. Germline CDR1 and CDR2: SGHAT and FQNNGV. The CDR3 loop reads CASSLDSWTASSYEQYF. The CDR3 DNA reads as TGTGCCAGCAGCTTAGATTCTTGGACAGCGAGCTCCTACGAGCAGTACTTC. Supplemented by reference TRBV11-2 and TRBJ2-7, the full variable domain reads EAGVAQSPRYKIIEKRQSVAFWCNPISGHATLYWYQQILGQGPKLLIQFQNNGVVDDSQLPKDRFSAERLKGVDSTLKIQPAKLEDSAVYLCASSLDSWTASSYEQYFGPGTRLTVT.

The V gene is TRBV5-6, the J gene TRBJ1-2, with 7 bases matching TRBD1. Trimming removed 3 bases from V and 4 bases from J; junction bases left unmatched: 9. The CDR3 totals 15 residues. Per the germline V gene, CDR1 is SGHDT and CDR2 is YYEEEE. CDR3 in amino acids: CASSYDRVGSYGYTF. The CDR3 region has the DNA TGTGCCAGCAGCTATGACAGGGTTGGTAGCTATGGCTACACCTTC.

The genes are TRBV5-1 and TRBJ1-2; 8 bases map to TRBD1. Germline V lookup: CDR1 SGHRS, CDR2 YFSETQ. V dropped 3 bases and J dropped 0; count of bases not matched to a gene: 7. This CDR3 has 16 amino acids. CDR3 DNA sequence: TGCGCCAGCAGCTCCACCGGGACAGGAGCTAACTATGGCTACACCTTC. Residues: CASSSTGTGANYGYTF.

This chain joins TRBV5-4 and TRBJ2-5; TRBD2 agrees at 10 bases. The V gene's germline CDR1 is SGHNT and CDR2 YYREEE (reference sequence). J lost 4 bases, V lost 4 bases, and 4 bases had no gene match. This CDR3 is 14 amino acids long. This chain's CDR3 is CASSPRTSGETQYF. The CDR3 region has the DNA TGTGCCAGCAGCCCTCGGACTAGCGGAGAGACCCAGTACTTC.

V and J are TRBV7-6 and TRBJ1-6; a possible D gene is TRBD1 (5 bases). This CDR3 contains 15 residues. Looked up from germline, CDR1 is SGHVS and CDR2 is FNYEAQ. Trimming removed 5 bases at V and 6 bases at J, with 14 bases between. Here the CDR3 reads CASSPSQGPNSPLHF. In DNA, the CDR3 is TGTGCCAGCAGCCCCTCCCAGGGACCTAATTCACCCCTCCACTTT.

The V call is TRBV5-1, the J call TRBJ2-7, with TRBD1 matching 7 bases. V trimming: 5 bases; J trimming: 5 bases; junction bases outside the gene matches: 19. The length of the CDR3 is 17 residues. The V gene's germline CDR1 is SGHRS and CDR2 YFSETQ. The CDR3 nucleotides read TGCGCCAGCAGGTCCGGGACAGAGATGATGGGGGTAAACGAGCAGTACTTC. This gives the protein CASRSGTEMMGVNEQYF.

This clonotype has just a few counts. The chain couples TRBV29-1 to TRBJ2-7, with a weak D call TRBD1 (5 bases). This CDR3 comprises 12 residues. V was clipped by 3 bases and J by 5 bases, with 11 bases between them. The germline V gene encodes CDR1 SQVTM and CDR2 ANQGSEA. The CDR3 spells CSVDRVGHEQYF. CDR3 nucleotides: TGCAGCGTTGACAGGGTCGGGCACGAGCAGTACTTC.

The CDR3 spells CAIDRSGNTIYF. The CDR3 nucleotides are TGTGCCATCGACAGGTCTGGAAACACCATATATTTT. The chain couples TRBV12-3 or TRBV12-4 to TRBJ1-3, with D possibly TRBD1 on 6 matching bases. This CDR3 is built from 12 residues. Between the trimmed V and J ends, which lost 10 bases and 1 base, there was a span of 8 bases.

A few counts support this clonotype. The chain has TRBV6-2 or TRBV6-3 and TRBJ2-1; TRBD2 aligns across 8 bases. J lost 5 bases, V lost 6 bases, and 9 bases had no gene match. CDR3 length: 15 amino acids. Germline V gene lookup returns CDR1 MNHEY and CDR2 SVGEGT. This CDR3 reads CASRARQAGDNEQFF. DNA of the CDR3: TGTGCCAGCAGAGCTCGTCAAGCGGGAGACAATGAGCAGTTCTTC.